This T cell receptor (beta chain) was found in a study of brain T cells in children with intractable seizures. The sequenced cases were selected for having the highest brain T cell transcript signatures. Libraries were prepared by immunoSEQ multiplex PCR; TCRdb keeps only in-frame clonotypes and omits some of them. In the table there are some 41,000 clones, about 93% of which are singletons. Germline lookup yields CDR1 SGHAT and CDR2 FQNNGV. The ends were cut back, 1 base at V and 5 bases at J, with 18 bases in the middle. The CDR3 has 17 residues. Sequenced material: peripheral blood, taken at surgery. V usage is TRBV11-2 and J usage is TRBJ2-1; no clear D. The origin of this receptor is a girl aged 2 to 9 with tuberous sclerosis and intractable seizures. The CDR3 sequence: CASSLGGPGLRNNEQFF. CDR3 nucleotide sequence: TGTGCCAGCAGCTTAGGAGGTCCGGGTTTAAGAAACAATGAGCAGTTCTTC. The variable domain in full, with the rest retrieved from reference TRBV11-2 and TRBJ2-1, is EAGVAQSPRYKIIEKRQSVAFWCNPISGHATLYWYQQILGQGPKLLIQFQNNGVVDDSQLPKDRFSAERLKGVDSTLKIQPAKLEDSAVYLCASSLGGPGLRNNEQFFGPGTRLTVL.